This entry describes one T cell receptor beta chain. Its cognate antigen is unknown. The data were obtained in a study of graft-versus-host responses after intestinal transplantation. Broader study findings: Some GvH clones were seen earlier in gut or blood, suggesting intestinal origin.

Some clones are missing from TCRdb's copy, which holds only in-frame ones; the method was immunoSEQ multiplex PCR. The sample has around 7,800 clones; around 98% are singletons. The sequence was obtained from a human patient who received an intestinal transplant, so some T cells may come from the graft donor. The input for sequencing was PBMCs, taken 23 days after intestinal transplant.

CDR3 protein: CASSLGQIYEQYF. CDR3 coding DNA: TGTGCCAGCAGCCTCGGGCAGATCTACGAGCAGTACTTC. J is TRBJ2-7 and V is TRBV27; D call uncertain. Trimming took 6 bases from V and 3 from J, leaving 12 bases between them. The CDR3 totals 13 residues. The germline CDR1 and CDR2 sequences are MNHEY and SMNVEV (reference sequence).